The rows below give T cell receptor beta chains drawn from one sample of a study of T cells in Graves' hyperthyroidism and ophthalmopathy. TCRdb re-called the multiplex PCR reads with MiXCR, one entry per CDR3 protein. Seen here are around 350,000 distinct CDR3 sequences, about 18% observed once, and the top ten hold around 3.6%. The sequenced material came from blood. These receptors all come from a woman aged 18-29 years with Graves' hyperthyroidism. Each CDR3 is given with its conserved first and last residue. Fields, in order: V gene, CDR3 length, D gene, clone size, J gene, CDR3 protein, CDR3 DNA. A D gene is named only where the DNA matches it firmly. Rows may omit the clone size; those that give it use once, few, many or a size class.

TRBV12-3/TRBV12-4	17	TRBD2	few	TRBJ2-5	CASSLSRLAGKQETQYF	TGTGCCAGCAGTTTAAGCAGACTAGCGGGGAAACAAGAGACCCAGTACTTC
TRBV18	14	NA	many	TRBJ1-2	CASSTTGDRYGYTF	TGTGCCAGCTCCACGACAGGAGATCGATATGGCTACACCTTC
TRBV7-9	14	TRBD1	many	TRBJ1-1	CASEENGTGGGAFF	TGTGCCAGCGAAGAGAATGGGACAGGGGGGGGAGCTTTCTTT
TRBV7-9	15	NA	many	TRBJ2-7	CASSSLVGRRGEQYF	TGTGCCAGCAGCTCCTTGGTCGGGCGGCGGGGCGAGCAGTACTTC
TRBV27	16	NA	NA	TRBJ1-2	CASSSMRAGLNYGYTF	TGTGCCAGCAGTTCCATGAGGGCAGGCCTCAACTATGGCTACACCTTC
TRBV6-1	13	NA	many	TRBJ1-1	CASSASLGRQAFF	TGTGCCAGCAGTGCATCTCTCGGGAGGCAAGCTTTCTTT
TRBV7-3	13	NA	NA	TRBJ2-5	CASSTLDQETQYF	TGTGCCAGCAGCACACTTGATCAAGAGACCCAGTACTTC
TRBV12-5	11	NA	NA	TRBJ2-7	CASGLGYEQYF	TGTGCTAGTGGTTTGGGCTACGAGCAGTACTTC
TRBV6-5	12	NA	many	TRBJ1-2	CASSYDRYGYTF	TGTGCCAGCAGCTACGACAGATATGGCTACACCTTC
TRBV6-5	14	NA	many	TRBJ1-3	CASSYSGSGNTIYF	TGTGCCAGCAGTTACTCCGGATCTGGAAACACCATATATTTT
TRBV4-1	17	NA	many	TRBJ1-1	CASSQWGAPLGNTEAFF	TGCGCCAGCAGCCAATGGGGGGCCCCGCTAGGGAACACTGAAGCTTTCTTT
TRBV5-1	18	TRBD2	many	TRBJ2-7	CASSWGLAVSVGSYEQYF	TGCGCCAGCAGCTGGGGACTAGCGGTGTCGGTTGGTTCCTACGAGCAGTACTTC
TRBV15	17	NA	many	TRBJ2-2	CATSRDRADLNTGELFF	TGTGCCACCAGCAGAGATCGGGCAGACCTTAACACCGGGGAGCTGTTTTTT
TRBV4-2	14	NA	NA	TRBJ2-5	CASSQGTNQETQYF	TGTGCCAGCAGCCAAGGGACGAACCAAGAGACCCAGTACTTC
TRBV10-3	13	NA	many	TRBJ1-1	CAIRDSLNTEAFF	TGTGCCATCAGGGACAGCTTGAACACTGAAGCTTTCTTT
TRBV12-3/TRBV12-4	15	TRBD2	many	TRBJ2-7	CASSQTAGRVHEQYF	TGTGCCAGCAGCCAGACGGCAGGGAGGGTCCACGAGCAGTACTTC
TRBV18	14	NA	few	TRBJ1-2	CASSPGESNYGYTF	TGTGCCAGCTCACCAGGGGAATCCAACTATGGCTACACCTTC
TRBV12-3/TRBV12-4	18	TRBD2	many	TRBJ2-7	CASSRGFTSGGALFEQYF	TGTGCCAGCAGCAGGGGGTTCACTAGCGGGGGAGCCCTTTTCGAGCAGTACTTC
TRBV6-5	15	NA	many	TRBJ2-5	CAGSYSGTPQETQYF	TGTGCCGGCAGTTACTCCGGGACCCCGCAAGAGACCCAGTACTTC
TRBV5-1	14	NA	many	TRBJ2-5	CASSLGTQGETQYF	TGCGCCAGCAGCTTGGGTACGCAGGGGGAGACCCAGTACTTC
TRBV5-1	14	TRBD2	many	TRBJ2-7	CASSLGGGVYEQYF	TGCGCCAGCAGCTTGGGCGGGGGAGTCTACGAGCAGTACTTC
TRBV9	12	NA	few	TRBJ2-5	CASSVDQGTQYF	TGTGCCAGCAGCGTAGATCAGGGGACCCAGTACTTC
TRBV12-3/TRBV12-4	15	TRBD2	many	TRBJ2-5	CASSYGLAGQETQYF	TGTGCCAGCAGTTACGGACTAGCGGGGCAAGAGACCCAGTACTTC
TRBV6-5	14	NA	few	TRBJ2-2	CASSFWEIPTVLVF	TGTGCCAGCAGTTTCTGGGAAATTCCCACTGTACTGGTTTTT